This TCR beta chain was identified in a study of metastatic and nonmetastatic thyroid tumors. Study-level information: Patients with malignant and benign thyroid disease provided blood and tumor or nodule tissue, whose repertoires were compared. General study points: For both blood and tumor, malignant thyroid tumors reportedly showed significantly higher TCR beta diversity than benign nodules did.

Each patient came to thyroid surgery without any prior treatment (of any kind). TCRdb re-called the PCR reads through MiXCR. The profile covers 20,000 to 30,000 clones, with 10% to 15% appearing a single time and about 5.3% taken by the ten largest. Of note for this clone: No antigen is known for it.

The length of the CDR3 is 15 residues. J lost 1 base, V lost 1 base, and 2 bases had no gene match. Per germline, CDR1 MNHNS and CDR2 SASEGT. The clonotype originates from a female donor with papillary thyroid cancer or a benign thyroid nodule (not recorded which). Some clones in this sample may be carry-over from other donors' samples. Sequencing input: blood. This chain connects TRBV6-1 to TRBJ2-5; 8 bases agree with TRBD2. In DNA, the CDR3 is TGTGCCAGCAGTGAAGTTGCGGGGGGCCAAGAGACCCAGTACTTC. Translating it yields CASSEVAGGQETQYF.